Below, 13 T cell receptor beta chains from the same sample are listed, as sequenced in a study of CD8 T cells in Susac syndrome (dated by TCRdb to between 2017 and 2020). The method was the immunoSEQ multiplex PCR assay. RNA was extracted using the RNeasy kit, and about 0.45 to 1 microgram was reverse transcribed with random hexamers. The public reads were reprocessed in TCRdb via fastp at Q25 and MiXCR, keeping in-frame beta chains. Identical CDR3 protein sequences are pooled into one entry, listed with their most common genes and DNA. The sample table lists roughly 89,000 distinct CDR3 sequences, approximately 96% of them with a count of one. Around 0.62% of the sample is in the top ten clones. The specimen was CD8+ T cells from PBMCs. The origin of the receptors is a human donor with Susac syndrome.

The chain combines TRBV9 with TRBJ1-3; D remains unclear. The V gene's germline CDR1 is SGDLS and CDR2 YYNGEE. The CDR3 is made up of 16 amino acids. V gave up 2 bases and J gave up 5 bases, with 17 bases separating them. The CDR3 protein is CASSVSGPGNRNTIYF. The CDR3 region has the DNA TGTGCCAGCAGCGTCAGTGGGCCGGGTAACAGAAACACCATATATTTT.

The J gene is TRBJ1-1, the V gene TRBV20-1; tentative D call: TRBD1 (5 bases). Between the trimmed V and J ends, which lost 0 bases and 6 bases, there was a span of 14 bases. There are 14 residues in the CDR3. Per the germline V gene, CDR1 is DFQATT and CDR2 is SNEGSKA (reference sequence). The CDR3 DNA is TGCAGTGCTAGAGATCCGGGTGAGGGGTCTGAAGCTTTCTTT. Translating gives CSARDPGEGSEAFF.

The chain joins TRBV6-5 to TRBJ1-5; D ambiguous. The V end was cut by 2 bases, the J end by 4 bases, with 6 bases between. This CDR3 comprises 13 residues. The germline CDR1 and CDR2 sequences are MNHEY and SVGAGI. This CDR3 reads CASSYGENQPQHF. The CDR3 DNA is TGTGCCAGCAGTTACGGGGAAAATCAGCCCCAGCATTTT.

This chain uses TRBV14 with TRBJ2-2; the D is unclear. The CDR3 is 12 amino acids. Between the trimmed V and J ends, which lost 4 bases and 8 bases, there was a span of 8 bases. The germline gives CDR1 SGHDN, CDR2 FVKESK. This CDR3 is CASSLPIGELFF. The CDR3 DNA is TGTGCCAGCAGCCTACCCATTGGGGAGCTGTTTTTT.

This chain connects TRBV5-1 to TRBJ1-1, with 8 bases aligning to TRBD1. The V and J ends lost 4 bases and 0 bases, in that order; junction bases with no gene match: 8. This CDR3 has 16 amino acids. CDR1 is SGHRS, CDR2 YFSETQ, per germline. The CDR3 sequence: CASSDSRDRLNTEAFF. CDR3 DNA sequence: TGCGCCAGCAGCGACTCCCGGGACAGGTTGAACACTGAAGCTTTCTTT.

The rearrangement joins TRBV3-1 to TRBJ1-2, with TRBD1 matching 7 bases. The CDR3 consists of 14 residues. Germline trimming cut 5 bases from V and 8 bases from J; bases unmatched to any gene: 11. The germline gives CDR1 LGHDT, CDR2 YNNKEL (reference sequence). The CDR3 bases are TGTGCCAGCAGCTTGACAGGGACCCTAAACGGCTACACCTTC. It is translated as CASSLTGTLNGYTF.

V is TRBV3-1 and J is TRBJ1-3, with a weak D call TRBD1 (5 bases). The CDR3 covers 14 residues. V lost 4 bases and J lost 4, with 11 bases in between. From germline, CDR1 is LGHDT and CDR2 YNNKEL (reference sequence). The CDR3 protein is CASSLGLVGNTIYF. CDR3 DNA: TGTGCCAGCAGCCTGGGACTCGTGGGAAACACCATATATTTT.

The chain carries TRBV15 and TRBJ1-1, with TRBD1 as a possible D gene (5 bases). Per the germline V gene, CDR1 is LNHNV and CDR2 is YYDKDF (reference sequence). The V end lost 7 bases, the J end lost 11 bases, and 23 bases lay between the germline ends. This CDR3 region has 14 residues. CDR3 nucleotides: TGTGCCACCAACAGTTCTCGACAGAGCCGTGGGGCTTTCTTT. It encodes CATNSSRQSRGAFF.

The table lists this clonotype with a count of one. The chain is built from TRBV4-2 and TRBJ1-2; perhaps TRBD1 as D (5 bases). Trimming removed 2 bases from V and 6 bases from J, with 16 bases in between. CDR3 length: 15 amino acids. Per the germline V gene, CDR1 is LGHNA and CDR2 is YNFKEQ. This chain's CDR3 is CASSQSPDKWNGYTF. The CDR3 nucleotides read TGTGCCAGCAGCCAATCCCCGGACAAATGGAATGGCTACACCTTC.

This clonotype was seen just once. The chain couples TRBV5-1 to TRBJ1-2; 8 bases fit TRBD1. J gave up 8 bases and V 4 bases, and 7 bases lay outside the gene matches. This CDR3 comprises 13 residues. Germline V gene data show CDR1 as SGHRS and CDR2 as YFSETQ. For the CDR3, the DNA is TGCGCCAGCAGCACGGGGACAGGTCGAGGCTACACCTTC. This gives the protein CASSTGTGRGYTF.

The J gene is TRBJ2-3, the V gene TRBV20-1, with 9 bases matching TRBD2. Trimming took 3 bases from V and 6 from J; bases not matched to a gene: 7. This CDR3 is built from 14 residues. Germline-derived CDR1 and CDR2 are DFQATT and SNEGSKA (reference sequence). CDR3 protein: CSASPPSGEDTQYF. For the CDR3, the DNA is TGCAGTGCTAGTCCGCCTAGCGGGGAGGATACGCAGTATTTT.

This clonotype was recorded once. The rearrangement joins TRBV9 to TRBJ2-1, with D possibly being TRBD2 (6 bases). There are 15 residues in the CDR3. CDR1 SGDLS and CDR2 YYNGEE come from the germline V gene. Trimming cost V 3 bases and J 0 bases, with 10 bases left between them. This CDR3 is CASSALGSSYNEQFF. CDR3 in DNA: TGTGCCAGCAGCGCCCTCGGGAGCTCCTACAATGAGCAGTTCTTC.

The chain couples TRBV7-8 to TRBJ2-7; the match to TRBD2 covers 8 bases. J lost 9 bases, V lost 5 bases, and 15 bases had no gene match. Germline V CDR1 and CDR2: SGHVS, FQNEAQ. This CDR3 region has 15 residues. The DNA of the CDR3 is TGTGCCAGCAGCAATTCCCGGACTAGCCAAGTGGTGCAGTACTTC. Amino acid sequence: CASSNSRTSQVVQYF.